This T cell receptor (beta chain) stems from a study of neurological immune-mediated disorders. TCRdb reprocessed the 5' RACE reads via MiXCR and lists one record per CDR3 protein. The data hold some 70,000 distinct CDR3 sequences, with 4.5% observed a single time. Germline-derived CDR1 and CDR2 are MGHRA and YSYEKL. There are 14 residues in the CDR3. V lost 5 bases and J lost 11, with 20 bases in between. In its sample, this clonotype was seen many times. Sequencing was done on a sample of PBMCs. This receptor was taken from a man aged 30 to 45 with multiple sclerosis. V and J are TRBV4-1 and TRBJ2-3, with D perhaps matching TRBD1 or TRBD2 (5 bases each). For the CDR3, the DNA is TGCGCCAGCAGCTCCGGCAAGGGACCAAGGGGGCAGTATTTT. Translating it yields CASSSGKGPRGQYF.